Each of the 6 T cell receptor beta chains below was sequenced from the same sample in a study of blood T cell repertoires in COVID-19 (dated by TCRdb to 2018 to 2020). Libraries were built with the immunoSEQ multiplex PCR assay. Here the immuneACCESS table is served through TCRdb, limited to in-frame sequences with V and J called. Missing clones are a known gap in these copies; in checked studies unresolved V genes cover under half, and the rest lacks a known reason. Within this sample are around 190,000 clones, with more than 80% of them counted one time only. Approximately 8% of the sample is taken by the ten largest. Sequenced material: peripheral blood. All receptors derive from a woman in her sixties with acute or convalescent COVID-19.

This chain uses TRBV7-2 with TRBJ1-3, with unresolved D. CDR1 and CDR2 (germline): SGHTA, FQGNSA. V was shortened by 0 bases and J by 0 bases, with 6 bases between the two germline ends. The CDR3 consists of 15 residues. The CDR3 loop reads CASSLAVGSGNTIYF. CDR3 nucleotide sequence: TGTGCCAGCAGCTTAGCCGTCGGCTCTGGAAACACCATATATTTT.

CDR3 nucleotide sequence: TGTGCCAGCAGCTCCCAGACTAGCGGGGCTTCCTACAATGAGCAGTTCTTC. It encodes CASSSQTSGASYNEQFF. This rearrangement joins TRBV7-2 to TRBJ2-1, with 11 bases lining up with TRBD2. CDR1 and CDR2 from the germline V gene are SGHTA and FQGNSA. The V gene end was trimmed by 4 bases and the J gene end by 1 base; junction bases not matched to a gene: 6. This CDR3 region has 17 residues.

The rearrangement links TRBV19 to TRBJ2-1; TRBD2 agrees at 12 bases. This CDR3 contains 14 residues. V shed 6 bases and J 4 bases; nucleotides not matched to a gene: 1. In germline, CDR1 is LNHDA, CDR2 SQIVND (reference sequence). Here the CDR3 DNA reads TGTGCCAGTAGCGGACTAGCGGGGTACAATGAGCAGTTCTTC. Its translation is CASSGLAGYNEQFF.

This clone has only a few counts. This rearrangement joins TRBV11-1 to TRBJ1-5; 8 bases match TRBD1. The CDR3 loop spans 14 amino acids. The trim removed 3 bases at V and 7 bases at J, leaving 5 bases unmatched. Germline V CDR1 and CDR2: SGHAT, FQDESV (reference sequence). Here the CDR3 reads CASSLTGTGQPQHF. Written as DNA, the CDR3 is TGTGCCAGCAGCTTGACAGGGACAGGACAGCCCCAGCATTTT.

The rearrangement joins TRBV3-1 (or the pseudogene TRBV3-2) to TRBJ1-2, with TRBD1 as a possible D gene (5 bases). CDR1 and CDR2 from the germline V gene are LGHDT and YNNKEL (reference sequence). The germline V and J ends were trimmed by 4 bases and 7 bases, with 13 bases remaining between them. The CDR3 loop spans 13 amino acids. The CDR3: CASSRDGGSGYTF. DNA for the CDR3: TGTGCCAGCAGCCGGGACGGCGGGAGTGGCTACACCTTC.

V gene TRBV2 combines with J gene TRBJ2-2, with D perhaps TRBD2 (6 bases). Germline CDR1 is SNHLY and CDR2 is FYNNEI. V was clipped by 0 bases and J by 7 bases, with 24 bases between them. This CDR3 comprises 19 residues. The CDR3 loop reads CASSEARLAGTLKGGELFF. The DNA of the CDR3 is TGTGCCAGCAGTGAAGCGCGGTTGGCCGGGACTCTTAAGGGCGGGGAGCTGTTTTTT.